One and the same sample provided the 21 T cell receptor beta chains below, sequenced in a study of blood T cells in healthy people across ages (dated by TCRdb to about 2015). To prepare the library, 5' RACE was applied. Sequencing instrument: Illumina HiSeq 2500. A second PCR of roughly 7 to 11 cycles was performed with a sample-barcoded 5' primer and a J-beta primer mix. Using fastp at Q25 and MiXCR, TCRdb reprocessed the public reads and kept productive beta chains. Merged by CDR3 protein, the rows form single entries marked with the most common genes and DNA. For this sample there are roughly 790,000 distinct CDR3 sequences; about 42% appear just once. The ten largest clones add up to 20% of the sample. The sample taken for sequencing was blood. Source of these receptors: a woman in her sixties or seventies in good health.

V usage is TRBV7-2 and J usage is TRBJ2-1; D uncertain. This CDR3 is built from 14 residues. In germline, CDR1 is SGHTA, CDR2 FQGNSA. The CDR3 sequence is CATRIVPSYNEQFF. The CDR3 DNA reads as TGTGCAACAAGGATTGTCCCCTCCTACAATGAGCAGTTCTTC.

This clonotype occurred a few times. The chain links TRBV3-1 to TRBJ1-3; no clear D gene. V was cut by 0 bases and J by 0 bases, with 6 bases left in between. The germline V gene has CDR1 LGHDT and CDR2 YNNKEL (reference sequence). This CDR3 spans 15 amino acids. The CDR3: CASSQDWVSGNTIYF. In DNA form, the CDR3 reads TGTGCCAGCAGCCAAGACTGGGTCTCTGGAAACACCATATATTTT.

There are a few counts of this clonotype. This chain joins TRBV15 and TRBJ1-3; D gene unclear. The CDR3 is 17 amino acids. The V gene's germline CDR1 is LNHNV and CDR2 YYDKDF (reference sequence). V shed 0 bases and J shed 0 bases, with 12 bases lying between them. CDR3 nucleotide sequence: TGTGCCACCAGCAGAGAGACCCTAGATAACTCTGGAAACACCATATATTTT. Translation: CATSRETLDNSGNTIYF.

The count of this clonotype is one. This chain joins TRBV28 and TRBJ2-4, with D possibly matching TRBD1 (5 bases). The V gene's germline CDR1 is MDHEN and CDR2 SYDVKM. The CDR3 sequence is 17 residues long. Trimming cost V 2 bases and J 0 bases, with 14 bases left between them. The CDR3 here is CASSLPRTTLAKNIQYF. The CDR3 DNA sequence: TGTGCCAGCAGTTTACCCCGGACAACTCTAGCCAAAAACATTCAGTACTTC. The entire variable domain, with the rest obtained from reference TRBV28 and TRBJ2-4, is as follows: DVKVTQSSRYLVKRTGEKVFLECVQDMDHENMFWYRQDPGLGLRLIYFSYDVKMKEKGDIPEGYSVSREKKERFSLILESASTNQTSMYLCASSLPRTTLAKNIQYFGAGTRLSVL.

This chain uses TRBV5-1 with TRBJ2-1; D is perhaps TRBD2 (5 bases). Gene TRBJ2-7 matches the end of the DNA better, so the J call may be wrong. The V gene's germline CDR1 is SGHRS and CDR2 YFSETQ. The CDR3 sequence is 13 residues long. CDR3 coding DNA: TGCGCCAGCATGAGCGGCTCCTACAATGAGCAGTACTTC. Translated: CASMSGSYNEQYF.

This clonotype was counted ten times or more. This rearrangement joins TRBV5-5 to TRBJ2-3; 8 nucleotides match TRBD2. V dropped 4 bases and J dropped 1; count of bases not matched to a gene: 5. There are 15 residues in the CDR3. Germline-derived CDR1 and CDR2 are SGHKS and YYEKEE (reference sequence). The CDR3 loop is CASSRGGSRTDTQYF. CDR3 in DNA: TGTGCCAGCAGCCGCGGGGGGAGCCGCACAGATACGCAGTATTTT.

This clonotype was counted only a few times. The junction shows a germline mismatch at one end, possibly a read error. The J gene is TRBJ1-4, the V gene TRBV27; D uncertain. The CDR3 loop spans 11 amino acids. Looked up from germline, CDR1 is MNHEY and CDR2 is SMNVEV (reference sequence). Here the CDR3 DNA reads TGTGCCAGCAGTTTCAATGGAAAACTGTTTTTT. It translates to CASSFNGKLFF.

J is TRBJ2-6 and V is TRBV6-4, with unresolved D. This CDR3 spans 19 amino acids. Trimming shortened V by 5 bases and J by 4 bases, and 24 bases separated the two germline ends. Germline V CDR1 and CDR2: MRHNA, SNTAGT. CDR3 DNA: TGTGCCAGCAGTATGAAGTCAGCTCCTTACGCGTCAGGGGCCAACGTCCTGACTTTC. Protein: CASSMKSAPYASGANVLTF.

The rearrangement links TRBV11-2 to TRBJ2-4; the D gene is possibly TRBD2 (6 bases). The end of the DNA fits TRBJ2-7 better, so the J call may be wrong. CDR3 length: 15 amino acids. Looked up from germline, CDR1 is SGHAT and CDR2 is FQNNGV. The CDR3 DNA sequence: TGTGCCAGCAGCTTAGATCCGGGGGAGACCTACGAGCAGTACTTC. Its protein product is CASSLDPGETYEQYF.

With respect to this clonotype: Just one base apart from a much larger clone, this may be a read error. This CDR3 reads CSGGYSNEQFF. CDR3 DNA sequence: TGCAGCGGTGGATATAGCAATGAGCAGTTCTTC. The J gene is TRBJ2-1, the V gene TRBV29-1; D uncertain. V lost 7 bases and J 6 bases, leaving 10 bases between the germline ends. CDR1 is SQVTM, CDR2 ANQGSEA, per germline. The CDR3 is 11 amino acids.

This clonotype was counted ten times or more. The V and J genes are TRBV7-2 and TRBJ2-3, with a possible D match to TRBD2 (6 bases). Germline-derived CDR1 and CDR2 are SGHTA and FQGNSA. The CDR3 length is 15 residues. V lost 4 bases, J lost 0 bases, and 11 bases lay in between. DNA for the CDR3: TGTGCCAGCAGCTCCCTTCGGGGGAGCACAGATACGCAGTATTTT. This encodes CASSSLRGSTDTQYF.

Remarks on this clonotype: Possible read error: a much larger clone is one base away. The final CDR3 position lacks the conserved phenylalanine or tryptophan, pointing to a likely read error. This chain connects TRBV12-3 or TRBV12-4 to TRBJ2-1; no clear D. This CDR3 contains 15 residues. Trimming stripped 6 bases from V and 4 bases from J, with 16 bases between. CDR3 sequence reads: CASSPGRLIYNEQFY. DNA for the CDR3: TGTGCCAGCAGCCCCGGACGGCTAATATACAATGAGCAGTTCTAC.

This clonotype occurred a few times. The chain couples TRBV29-1 to TRBJ2-7; D is unclear. The CDR3 spans 12 residues. The germline V gene encodes CDR1 SQVTM and CDR2 ANQGSEA. The V gene lost 6 bases and the J gene lost 7 bases, with 16 bases spanning the gap. The CDR3 here is CSVATSYNEQYF. CDR3 nucleotide sequence: TGCAGCGTGGCTACCTCCTACAATGAGCAGTACTTC.

The chain carries TRBV6-1 and TRBJ2-1, with 10 positions matching TRBD1. The V gene end was trimmed by 8 bases and the J gene end by 4 bases; junction bases not matched to a gene: 5. The CDR3 has 14 residues. CDR1 and CDR2 (germline): MNHNS, SASEGT. CDR3: CASLDRGVYNEQFF. The DNA of the CDR3 is TGTGCCAGCCTGGACAGGGGGGTATACAATGAGCAGTTCTTC.

This clonotype was observed a handful of times. This rearrangement joins TRBV28 to TRBJ2-3, with D unclear. CDR1 is MDHEN, CDR2 SYDVKM, per germline. The CDR3 extends over 14 amino acids. V was pared by 4 bases and J by 5 bases, with 13 bases between. The CDR3 here is CASSSVTTGDTQYF. The CDR3 DNA is TGTGCCAGCAGTTCCGTCACGACCGGAGATACGCAGTATTTT.

V and J are TRBV2 and TRBJ1-2, with TRBD1 matching over 10 bases. Germline-derived CDR1 and CDR2 are SNHLY and FYNNEI. After removal of 5 bases from V and 4 bases from J, the junction contained 4 bases not matched to a gene. The CDR3 is 14 amino acids. The CDR3 DNA reads TGTGCCAGCAGTAACCGGGACAGGGGCTATGGCTACACCTTC. Translated, it gives CASSNRDRGYGYTF.

This clonotype has just a few counts. The chain couples TRBV20-1 to TRBJ2-7, with TRBD2 matching over 11 bases. J gave up 3 bases and V 5 bases, and 9 bases lay outside the gene matches. CDR3 length equals 15 residues. Germline V CDR1 and CDR2: DFQATT, SNEGSKA (reference sequence). The CDR3 loop reads CSAGDSGRAGYEQYF. The CDR3, as DNA: TGCAGTGCTGGGGATAGCGGGAGGGCCGGCTACGAGCAGTACTTC.

This chain uses TRBV10-3 with TRBJ2-7, with 8 bases lining up with TRBD2. The germline V gene has CDR1 ENHRY and CDR2 SYGVKD. The CDR3 is 15 amino acids. V dropped 0 bases and J dropped 2; count of bases not matched to a gene: 3. The CDR3 loop reads CAISESVAGTYEQYF. As DNA, the CDR3 is TGTGCCATCAGTGAGTCCGTAGCGGGGACCTACGAGCAGTACTTC.

The chain employs TRBV20-1 and TRBJ2-7; the D gene could be TRBD1 or TRBD2 (5 bases each). From germline, CDR1 is DFQATT and CDR2 SNEGSKA (reference sequence). The CDR3 contains 14 residues. Trimming took 2 bases from V and 7 from J, leaving 18 bases between them. CDR3 in amino acids: CSARIRDGLREQYF. CDR3 nucleotides: TGCAGTGCTAGAATCCGGGACGGTCTTCGGGAGCAGTACTTC.

This clonotype showed up just a few times. The rearrangement joins TRBV6-5 to TRBJ1-1; 7 nucleotides agree with TRBD1. The CDR3 has 14 residues. Germline V lookup: CDR1 MNHEY, CDR2 SVGAGI. The ends lost 5 bases at V and 1 base at J; junction bases unmatched: 4. The CDR3: CASSGRDRNTEAFF. The CDR3 coding sequence is TGTGCCAGCAGTGGAAGGGACAGGAACACTGAAGCTTTCTTT.

This clonotype was seen more than once but under ten times. The chain recombines TRBV7-3 with TRBJ2-3; D is possibly TRBD2 (5 bases). With 5 bases removed from V and 1 base from J, the gap between germline ends came to 13 bases. The CDR3 length is 15 residues. Germline loops: CDR1 SGHTA, CDR2 FQGTGA. The CDR3 DNA sequence: TGTGCCAGCAGCACCGGCGGGTGGGGCACAGATACGCAGTATTTT. Translating it yields CASSTGGWGTDTQYF.